This TCR beta chain appears in the sequencing data of a study of blood T cell repertoires in COVID-19. Study details: Researchers got acute and convalescent COVID-19 samples from the United States, Italy and Spain. Nucleic acid was either cDNA or gDNA, and it came from T cells, B-cell-depleted T cells, or PBMCs.

As handled by the study authors: Amplification of reference gene primers provided the estimated nucleated cell counts. Sequenced by immunoSEQ multiplex PCR; TCRdb stores in-frame clones only, minus some. The V and J calls and the clone size are those of that table, but D and trimming were determined from the DNA. The sample holds about 140,000 clones; around 87% are singletons and the top ten take about 5.8%. About this clone itself: Other nucleotide sequences in the sample specify the same CDR3.

Sequenced sample: peripheral blood. The TCR originated in a human donor in a cohort sampled during active COVID-19.

The CDR3 coding sequence is TGTGCCAGCAGCTTGGGACTAGCGGGAGGAGAGACCCAGTACTTC. This gives the protein CASSLGLAGGETQYF. The chain couples TRBV3-1 (or the pseudogene TRBV3-2) to TRBJ2-5, with 15 bases that match TRBD2. The CDR3 loop spans 15 amino acids. Germline lookup yields CDR1 LGHDT and CDR2 YNNKEL (reference sequence). V shed 5 bases, J shed 4 bases, and the junction held 2 bases outside the gene matches.